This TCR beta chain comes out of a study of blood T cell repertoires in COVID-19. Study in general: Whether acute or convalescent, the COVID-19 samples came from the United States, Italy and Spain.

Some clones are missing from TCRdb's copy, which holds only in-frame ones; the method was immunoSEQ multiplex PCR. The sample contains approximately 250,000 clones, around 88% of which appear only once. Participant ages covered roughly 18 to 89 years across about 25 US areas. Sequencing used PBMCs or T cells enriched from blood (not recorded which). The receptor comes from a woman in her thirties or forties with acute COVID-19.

CDR3 bases: TGTGCCAGTATGGGCCTAAACCGGGGCTACAATGAGCAGTTCTTC. Translating gives CASMGLNRGYNEQFF. J is TRBJ2-1 and V is TRBV19, with D possibly matching TRBD2 (5 bases). CDR1 is LNHDA, CDR2 SQIVND, per germline (reference sequence). With 7 bases removed from V and 3 bases from J, the gap between germline ends came to 16 bases. The CDR3 is 15 amino acids.